This T cell receptor beta chain was profiled in a study of cytotoxic CD8 clonotypes in ibrutinib-treated CLL (dated by TCRdb to 2020 to 2022). Study-wide context: The cohort had over ten relapsed/refractory and more than 14 treatment-naive patients; 17 to 18 were IGHV unmutated. Response samples were obtained after a median of approximately 12 months of treatment, with a range of roughly 6 to 40 months. Every sample from remission and from progressive disease was obtained while the patients were still on ibrutinib. Cryopreserved peripheral blood mononuclear cells were collected at three points: before therapy, at response, and at either sustained remission or disease progression. Longitudinal samples were obtainable from about 30% of the roughly 90 participants in the trial. An average of around 260,000 productive templates and roughly 94,000 productive rearrangements was obtained per sample. Partial responses were observed in 24 patients and complete responses in 2; after a median follow-up of 68 months, remission was maintained in 15 or so patients and progression was observed in approximately 12. Study-wide conclusions, independent of this receptor: At ibrutinib response clonality went up, during sustained remission it held steady, and at progression it dropped back toward baseline. Sustained-remission and progressing patients did not have matched sampling times, and lymph node repertoires were not examined. Baseline clonality was found to be higher than that of age-matched healthy donors and was strongly correlated with circulating CD8+ T-cell counts. Public clonotypes were rare and either shrank or stayed stable during treatment, and the rise in clonality at ibrutinib response reflected expansion of private clonotypes.

A remark on this clone: Its antigen is still unknown. Per-nucleotide qualities are absent, and no much larger clonotype sits a single base away.

The time point label, as the study defines it: progressive disease on ibrutinib. For TCR beta library preparation, roughly 2 micrograms of genomic DNA were extracted from the cryopreserved PBMCs. High-throughput TCR beta sequencing was performed on longitudinal blood samples from CLL patients receiving ibrutinib monotherapy. Patients were enrolled in a phase 2 open-label single-center ibrutinib monotherapy trial. The goal of deep resolution MiSeq sequencing was a depth between 1 in 1 million and 1 in 200,000 T cells, and coverage averaged 10x per clonotype. The immunoSEQ hsTCRB Kit was used to generate TCR beta libraries. The source study handled its data this way. Data were analyzed with ImmunoSEQ Data Assistant and ImmunoSEQ Analyzer, with V, D and J genes assigned per IMGT definitions. Clonality, which ranges from 0 to 1, was calculated as one minus the normalized Shannon entropy of productive rearrangement frequencies. Only overrepresented clonotypes making up at least 0.05% of the repertoire of each patient were included in the public clonotype analysis. Thirteen age-matched healthy donor repertoires from immuneACCESS were used as controls for clonality. Here the immuneACCESS table is served through TCRdb, limited to in-frame sequences with V and J called. Missing clones are a known gap in these copies; in checked studies unresolved V genes cover under half, and the rest lacks a known reason. The V and J calls and clone size were taken over from that table, and D and trimming were inferred from the DNA. Recorded for this sample are approximately 74,000 clones; around 84% of them occurred a single time. Less than 9% of the sample lies in the top ten.

Per the germline V gene (reference sequence), DFQATT is the CDR1 and SNEGSKA is the CDR2. Trimming costs V 2 bases and J 3 bases, and their ends lie 5 bases apart. Taken from cysteine to phenylalanine, the CDR3 has 11 residues. Left in the record is the CDR3 DNA by itself, 33 bases read in frame from the first base. This specimen consisted of PBMCs, obtained at disease progression, from a patient treated with ibrutinib. This TCR derives from a human donor with chronic lymphocytic leukemia. The chain uses TRBV20-1 and TRBJ2-7, with the identity of the D gene unclear. The CDR3 protein sequence reads: CSARFVYEQYF. The bases read TGCAGTGCTAGATTTGTCTACGAGCAGTACTTC.